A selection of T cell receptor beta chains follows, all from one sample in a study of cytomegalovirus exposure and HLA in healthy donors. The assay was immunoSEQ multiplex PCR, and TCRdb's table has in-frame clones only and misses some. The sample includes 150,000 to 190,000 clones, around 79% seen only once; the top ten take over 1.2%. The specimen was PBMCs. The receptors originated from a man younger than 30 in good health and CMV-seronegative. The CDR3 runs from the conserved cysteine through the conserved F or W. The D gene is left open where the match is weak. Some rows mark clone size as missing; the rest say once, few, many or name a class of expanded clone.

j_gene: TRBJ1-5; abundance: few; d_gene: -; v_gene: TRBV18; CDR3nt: TGTGCCAGCTCACCATCGGGCAGGGGTAGAAATCAGCCCCAGCATTTT; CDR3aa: CASSPSGRGRNQPQHF
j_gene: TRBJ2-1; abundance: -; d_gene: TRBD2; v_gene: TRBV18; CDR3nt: TGTGCCAGCACCACCGGGACTAGCGGGAGTGATGAGCAGTTCTTC; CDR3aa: CASTTGTSGSDEQFF
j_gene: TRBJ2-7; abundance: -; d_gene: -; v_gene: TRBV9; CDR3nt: TGTGCCAGCAGCCGTAACGAGGGCCAGCTCTACGAGCAGTACTTC; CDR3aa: CASSRNEGQLYEQYF
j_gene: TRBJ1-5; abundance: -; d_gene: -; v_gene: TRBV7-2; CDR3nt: TGTGCCAGCAGCTTAGCGCGGGGGGGGGTTCAGCCCCAGCATTTT; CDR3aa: CASSLARGGVQPQHF
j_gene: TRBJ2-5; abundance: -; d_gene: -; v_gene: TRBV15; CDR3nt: TGTGCCACCAGCAGAGATCGGGGTTGGGGGACCCAGTACTTC; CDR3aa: CATSRDRGWGTQYF
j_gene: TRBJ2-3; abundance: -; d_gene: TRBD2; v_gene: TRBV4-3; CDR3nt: TGCGCCAGCAGCCAAGAGTTGCGCGGGAGGGCCACAGATACGCAGTATTTT; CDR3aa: CASSQELRGRATDTQYF
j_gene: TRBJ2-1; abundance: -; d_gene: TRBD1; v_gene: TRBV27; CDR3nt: TGTGCCAGCAGTCGGACAGGGGGGAACTACAATGAGCAGTTCTTC; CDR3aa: CASSRTGGNYNEQFF
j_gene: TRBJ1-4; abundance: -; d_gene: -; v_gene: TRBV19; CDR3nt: TGTGCCAGTACTACAGTTATGGGTGATGAAAAACTGTTTTTT; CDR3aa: CASTTVMGDEKLFF
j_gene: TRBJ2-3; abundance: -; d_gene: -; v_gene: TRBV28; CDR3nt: TGTGCCAGTGAGAGGAGGATTAGCACAGATACGCAGTATTTT; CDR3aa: CASERRISTDTQYF
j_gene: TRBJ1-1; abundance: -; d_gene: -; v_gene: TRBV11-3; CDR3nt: TGTGCCAGCAGCTTCGGGGGTTTAACTGAAGCTTTCTTT; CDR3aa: CASSFGGLTEAFF
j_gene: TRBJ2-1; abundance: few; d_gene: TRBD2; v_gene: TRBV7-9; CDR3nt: TGTGCCAGCAGTCCGGGACTAGCGCTTACAGATGAGCAGTTCTTC; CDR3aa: CASSPGLALTDEQFF
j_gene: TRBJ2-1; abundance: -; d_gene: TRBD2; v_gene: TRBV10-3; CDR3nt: TGTGCCACCTTGGTGGGCGTGGGACTAGCGGCAGATGAGCAGTTCTTC; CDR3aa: CATLVGVGLAADEQFF
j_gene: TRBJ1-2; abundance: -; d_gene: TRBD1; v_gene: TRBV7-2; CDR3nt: TGTGCCAGCAGCCCAAAGTCCCAGACAGGGTCCTATGGCTACACCTTC; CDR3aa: CASSPKSQTGSYGYTF
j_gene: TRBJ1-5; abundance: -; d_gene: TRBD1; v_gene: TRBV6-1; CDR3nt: TGTGCCAGCAGCGGGGGGACAGGCGCCAATCAGCCCCAGCATTTT; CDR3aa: CASSGGTGANQPQHF
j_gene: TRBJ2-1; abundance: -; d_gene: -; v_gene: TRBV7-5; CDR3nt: TGTGTCAGAAGCTTGGGACAGGGCTATGAGCAGTTCTTC; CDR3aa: CVRSLGQGYEQFF
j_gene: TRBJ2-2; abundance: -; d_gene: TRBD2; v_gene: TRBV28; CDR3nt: TGTGCCAGCAGCCCGGGACTAGGAGACCACCGGGAGCTGTTTTTT; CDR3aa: CASSPGLGDHRELFF
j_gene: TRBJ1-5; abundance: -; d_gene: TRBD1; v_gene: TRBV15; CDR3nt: TGTGCCACCAGCAAAGAACGGACAGGGAACCATCAGCCCCAGCATTTT; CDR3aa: CATSKERTGNHQPQHF
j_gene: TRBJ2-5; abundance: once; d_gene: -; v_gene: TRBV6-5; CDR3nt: TGTGCCAGCAGTCACCGAACAGGGAGCGAGACCCAGTACTTC; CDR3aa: CASSHRTGSETQYF
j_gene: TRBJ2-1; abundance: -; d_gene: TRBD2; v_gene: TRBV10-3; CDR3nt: TGTGCCATCAGTGATAAAGGGAGGGCCGATGAGCAGTTCTTC; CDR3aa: CAISDKGRADEQFF
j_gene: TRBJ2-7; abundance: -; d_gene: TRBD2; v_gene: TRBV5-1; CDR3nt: TGCGCCAGCAGCGGGCGAGCGGGAGGGGATCACGAGCAGTACTTC; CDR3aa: CASSGRAGGDHEQYF
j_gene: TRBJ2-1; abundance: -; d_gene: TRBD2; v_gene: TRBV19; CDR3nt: TGTGCCAGTAGCTTAAGGGAGGGTTACAATGAGCAGTTCTTC; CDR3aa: CASSLREGYNEQFF
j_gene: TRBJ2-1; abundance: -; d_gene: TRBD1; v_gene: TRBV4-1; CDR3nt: TGCGCCAGCAGCCAAGGAGGGACAGGGGGCAATGAGCAGTTCTTC; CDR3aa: CASSQGGTGGNEQFF
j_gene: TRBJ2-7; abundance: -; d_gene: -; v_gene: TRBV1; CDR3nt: TGCACCAGCACTCTAGCGGGAGTCATCCACTACGAGCAGTACTTC; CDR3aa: CTSTLAGVIHYEQYF
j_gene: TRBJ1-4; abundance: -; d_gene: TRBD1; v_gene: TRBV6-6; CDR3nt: TGTGCCAGCAACCAACAGGGGGTGGTTGAAAAACTGTTTTTT; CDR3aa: CASNQQGVVEKLFF
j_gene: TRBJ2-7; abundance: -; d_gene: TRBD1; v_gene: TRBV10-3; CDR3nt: TGTGCCATCAGTGTCCGAGGGGGCTACGGCGAGCAGTACTTC; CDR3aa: CAISVRGGYGEQYF
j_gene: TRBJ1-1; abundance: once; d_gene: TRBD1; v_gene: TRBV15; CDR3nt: TGTGCCACCAGCACAACAGGGGCGAACACTGAAGCTTTCTTT; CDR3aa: CATSTTGANTEAFF
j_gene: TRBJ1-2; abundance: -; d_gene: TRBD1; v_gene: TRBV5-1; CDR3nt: TGCGCCAGCAGCTTGGCCAGGGACAGGGTGGGAAATGGCTACACCTTC; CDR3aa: CASSLARDRVGNGYTF
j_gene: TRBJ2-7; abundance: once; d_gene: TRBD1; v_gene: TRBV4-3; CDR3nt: TGCGCCAGCAGCCAGGGACAGCCGTCCTACGAGCAGTACTTC; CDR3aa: CASSQGQPSYEQYF
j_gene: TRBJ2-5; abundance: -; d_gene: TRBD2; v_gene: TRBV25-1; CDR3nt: TGTGCCAGCAGTGATCGGGTGGGCGGGGGGGAGACCCAGTACTTC; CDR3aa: CASSDRVGGGETQYF
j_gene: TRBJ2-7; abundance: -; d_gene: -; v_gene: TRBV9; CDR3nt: TGTGCCAGCAGCGGGGTCTCGGGAGCCCCTCTGGGGTTC; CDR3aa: CASSGVSGAPLGF
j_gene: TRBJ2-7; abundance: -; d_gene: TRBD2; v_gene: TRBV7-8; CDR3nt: TGTGCCAGCAGCCTCGTGGGAAGCGGGAGCTTGTACGAGCAGTACTTC; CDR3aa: CASSLVGSGSLYEQYF
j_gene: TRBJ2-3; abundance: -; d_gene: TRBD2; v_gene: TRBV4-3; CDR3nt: TGCGCCAGCAGCCAAGATCCCAAGGGAGGGGCAGATACGCAGTATTTT; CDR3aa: CASSQDPKGGADTQYF
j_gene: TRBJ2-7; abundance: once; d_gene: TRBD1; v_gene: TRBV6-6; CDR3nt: TGTGCCAGCAGTTCCCCTGGGACAGGGGGGGCGGAGCAGTACTTC; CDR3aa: CASSSPGTGGAEQYF
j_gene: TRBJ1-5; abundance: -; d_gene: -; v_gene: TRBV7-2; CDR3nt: TGTGCCAGCAGCTCTGGCCTCCTGGGCAATCAGCCCCAGCATTTT; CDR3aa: CASSSGLLGNQPQHF
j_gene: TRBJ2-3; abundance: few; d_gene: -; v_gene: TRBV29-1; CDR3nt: TGCAGCGTTGAAGATCAACGGGAGACTGTCGCAGATACGCAGTATTTT; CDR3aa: CSVEDQRETVADTQYF
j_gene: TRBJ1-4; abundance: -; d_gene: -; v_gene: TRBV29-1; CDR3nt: TGCAGCGTTGAGGGCGGGAGAACTAATGAAAAACTGTTTTTT; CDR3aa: CSVEGGRTNEKLFF
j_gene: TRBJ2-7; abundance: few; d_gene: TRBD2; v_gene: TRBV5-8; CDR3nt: TGTGCCAGCAGCAACGGACTAGCGGCCTACGAGCAGTACTTC; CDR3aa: CASSNGLAAYEQYF
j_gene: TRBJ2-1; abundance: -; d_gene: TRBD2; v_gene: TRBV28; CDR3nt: TGTGCCAGCAGTTTGACTAGCGGGAGACGTGAGCAGTTCTTC; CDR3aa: CASSLTSGRREQFF
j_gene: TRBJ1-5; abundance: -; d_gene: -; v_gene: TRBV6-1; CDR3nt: TGTGCCCTAAGCCGGACAAGTTGGCAGCCCCAGCATTTT; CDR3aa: CALSRTSWQPQHF
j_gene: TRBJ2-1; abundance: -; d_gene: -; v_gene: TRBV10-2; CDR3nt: TGCGCCAGCCGTTGGAGGGCGGAGGCCAATGAGCAGTTCTTC; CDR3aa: CASRWRAEANEQFF
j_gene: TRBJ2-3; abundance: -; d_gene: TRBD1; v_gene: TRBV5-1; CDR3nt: TGCGCCAGCAGCGTGGGACAGGGGTGGACAGATACGCAGTATTTT; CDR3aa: CASSVGQGWTDTQYF
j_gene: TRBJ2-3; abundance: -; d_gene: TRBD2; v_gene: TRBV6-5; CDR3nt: TGTGCCAGCAGGGGCCTAGCGGGAGGGATTGATACGCAGTATTTT; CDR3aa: CASRGLAGGIDTQYF
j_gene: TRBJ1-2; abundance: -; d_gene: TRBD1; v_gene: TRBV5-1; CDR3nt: TGCGCCAGCAGCGCCGGACAGGGGGAAGGCTACACCTTC; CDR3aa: CASSAGQGEGYTF
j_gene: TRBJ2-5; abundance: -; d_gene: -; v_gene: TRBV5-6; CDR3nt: TGTGCCAGCAGCTTCCTGACTAACCAAGAGACCCAGTACTTC; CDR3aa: CASSFLTNQETQYF
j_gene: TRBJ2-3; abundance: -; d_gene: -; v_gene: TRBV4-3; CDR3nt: TGCGCCAGTCAAAGGGAATTGGGGCGCGGGAACACAGATACGCAGTATTTT; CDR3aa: CASQRELGRGNTDTQYF
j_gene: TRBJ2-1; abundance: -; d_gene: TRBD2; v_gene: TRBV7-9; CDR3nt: TGTGCCAGCAGCCCGCGGGGGAGCTCCTACAATGAGCAGTTCTTC; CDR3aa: CASSPRGSSYNEQFF
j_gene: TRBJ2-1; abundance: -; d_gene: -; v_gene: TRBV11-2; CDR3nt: TGTGCCAGCACCCACGAAGGGACTTACAATGAGCAGTTCTTC; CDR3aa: CASTHEGTYNEQFF
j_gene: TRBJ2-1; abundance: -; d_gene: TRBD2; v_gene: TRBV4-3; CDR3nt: TGCGCCAGCAGCCCCAGGCTAGCGGCTAACAATGAGCAGTTCTTC; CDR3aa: CASSPRLAANNEQFF
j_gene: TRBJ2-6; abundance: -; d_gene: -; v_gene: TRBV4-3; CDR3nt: TGCGCCAGCAGCCAAGAGGGCGTCTCTGGGGCCAACGTCCTGACTTTC; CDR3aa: CASSQEGVSGANVLTF
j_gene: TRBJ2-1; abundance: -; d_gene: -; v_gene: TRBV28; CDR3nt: TGTGCCAGCGGTGGACTACTCGGCTACAATGAGCAGTTCTTC; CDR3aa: CASGGLLGYNEQFF
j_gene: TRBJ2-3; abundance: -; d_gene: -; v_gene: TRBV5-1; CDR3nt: TGCGCCAGCAGCTTGACTACTCTTCGCACAGATACGCAGTATTTT; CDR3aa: CASSLTTLRTDTQYF
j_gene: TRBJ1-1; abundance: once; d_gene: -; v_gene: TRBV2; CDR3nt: TGTGCCAGCAGTAGAGGGGGGGCCACTGAAGCTTTCTTT; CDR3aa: CASSRGGATEAFF
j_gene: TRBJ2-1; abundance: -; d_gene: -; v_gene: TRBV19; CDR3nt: TGTGCCACCTCCCAAGTAGTCTACAATGAGCAGTTCTTC; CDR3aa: CATSQVVYNEQFF
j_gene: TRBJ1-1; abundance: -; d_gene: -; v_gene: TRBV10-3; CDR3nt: TGTGCCACCAGGGCGGACGCGGGGGTAGCTGAAGCTTTCTTT; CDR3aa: CATRADAGVAEAFF
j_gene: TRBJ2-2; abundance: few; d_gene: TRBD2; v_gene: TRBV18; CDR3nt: TGTGCCAGCTCACCGCCGTCGAGGGGAGGGTCCACCGGGGAGCTGTTTTTT; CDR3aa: CASSPPSRGGSTGELFF
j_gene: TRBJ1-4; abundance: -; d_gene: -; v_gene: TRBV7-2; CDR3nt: TGTGCCAGCAGCTTCCAGGGAACTAATGAAAAACTGTTTTTT; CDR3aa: CASSFQGTNEKLFF
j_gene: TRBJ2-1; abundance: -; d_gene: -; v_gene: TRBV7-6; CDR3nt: TGTGCCAGCAGCTTAGTCGACAGGACTCCCGGTTCCTACAATGAGCAGTTCTTC; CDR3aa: CASSLVDRTPGSYNEQFF
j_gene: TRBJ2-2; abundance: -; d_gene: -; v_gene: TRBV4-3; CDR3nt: TGCGCCAGCAGCCAAGGGGGCCAGGGCATGGGCGGGGAGCTGTTTTTT; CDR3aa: CASSQGGQGMGGELFF
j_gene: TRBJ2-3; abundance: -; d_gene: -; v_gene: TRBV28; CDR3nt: TGTGCCAGCAGTTACCCATGGGGGACTGAACGAGATACGCAGTATTTT; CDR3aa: CASSYPWGTERDTQYF
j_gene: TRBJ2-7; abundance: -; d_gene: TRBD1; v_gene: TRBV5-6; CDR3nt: TGTGCCAGCAGCTCACCCCGGGACAGGACCTACGAGCAGTACTTC; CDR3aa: CASSSPRDRTYEQYF